The T cell receptor (beta chain) described here comes from a study of T-cell reconstitution after alpha-beta-depleted transplantation in children. This clonotype was picked up many times. Germline V CDR1 and CDR2: LGHDT, YNNKEL (reference sequence). Trimming removed 4 bases from V and 4 bases from J; junction bases left unmatched: 5. This CDR3 has 14 amino acids. The library targeted TCRbeta and was prepared with unique molecular identifiers. TCRdb re-called the PCR reads through MiXCR, storing one row per CDR3 protein. The table includes some 220,000 distinct CDR3 sequences, about 9.2% detected once.

The sample consisted of PBMCs from the stem cell graft donor, taken from the stem cell graft. The rearrangement uses TRBV3-1 and TRBJ2-7; 9 bases agree with TRBD2. The receptor was isolated from a human donor who donated a stem cell graft to a child with acute lymphoblastic leukemia. In DNA form, the CDR3 reads TGTGCCAGCAGCCTTAGCGGGGGTCCTTACGAGCAGTACTTC. The encoded protein is CASSLSGGPYEQYF.